This T cell receptor (beta chain) was captured by sequencing in a study of T cell changes during pregnancy in multiple sclerosis. The V end lost 5 bases, the J end lost 3 bases, and 10 bases lay between the germline ends. This CDR3 has 14 residues. CDR1 and CDR2 from the germline V gene are LNHDA and SQIVND (reference sequence). Some clones are missing from TCRdb's copy, which holds only in-frame ones; the method was immunoSEQ multiplex PCR. The sample includes 45,000 to 50,000 clones, 80% to 95% seen only once; the top ten take 2.2%. This receptor was taken from a female donor with multiple sclerosis, enrolled in a pregnancy study. The sample was peripheral blood, taken in the third trimester of pregnancy. The chain combines TRBV19 with TRBJ1-4; unclear D gene. DNA for the CDR3: TGTGCCAGTAGTCGCACGGTCCCTAATGAAAAACTGTTTTTT. It specifies CASSRTVPNEKLFF.